This T cell receptor beta chain was identified during a study of Graves' ophthalmopathy and Graves' hyperthyroidism. Study findings and constraints: Detected in blood as well were most expanded thyroid clonotypes with frequency above 0.001.

There are a few counts of this clonotype. As yet, its antigen is unknown. Germline CDR1 is MGHRA and CDR2 is YSYEKL. Trimming stripped 3 bases from V and 6 bases from J, with 15 bases between. The CDR3 sequence is 14 residues long. Amplification targeted the TCR beta CDR3 regions, with RNA transcripts as the source material. In the first round, RT-PCR was carried out with HTBI primers, and a multiplex PCR formed the second round. TCRdb passed the multiplex PCR reads through MiXCR, listing each CDR3 protein once. The repertoire consists of around 660,000 distinct CDR3 sequences, with 35% to 45% occurring once and the leading ten covering more than 2.5%. The starting material, 8 to 10 ml of fresh peripheral blood, provided the PBMCs.

The sequencing input was peripheral blood. This TCR was sampled from an adult man with Graves' ophthalmopathy. The J gene is TRBJ2-7, the V gene TRBV4-1; D is unresolved. In nucleotides, the CDR3 is TGCGCCAGCAGCCATCGAGAGGAGTCGGGCGAGCAGTACTTC. Translated: CASSHREESGEQYF.